These 21 T cell receptor beta chains came from one sample sequenced in a study of cytomegalovirus exposure and HLA in healthy donors. Primers for the PCR totalled 60 Vbeta and 13 Jbeta. Generated by immunoSEQ multiplex PCR, the TCRdb table keeps only in-frame clones and is missing some. The sample records approximately 170,000 clones, roughly 80% being singletons. The sample comprised PBMCs. Source of these receptors: a male donor in good health and CMV-seronegative.

This chain connects TRBV29-1 to TRBJ1-2, with D maybe TRBD1 (5 bases). This CDR3 spans 14 amino acids. V was shortened by 1 base and J by 4 bases, with 13 bases between the two germline ends. Germline-derived CDR1 and CDR2 are SQVTM and ANQGSEA. In nucleotides, the CDR3 is TGCAGCGTTGAAGGCGTGGTCACAGGCTATGGCTACACCTTC. This gives the protein CSVEGVVTGYGYTF.

The rearrangement uses TRBV5-1 and TRBJ2-3; D is perhaps TRBD2 (6 bases). Germline assignment: CDR1 SGHRS and CDR2 YFSETQ. The CDR3 runs 17 residues. Trimming left V 0 bases short and J 0 bases short, with 14 bases between. CDR3 nucleotides: TGCGCCAGCAGCTTGGGTCCGAGCGGGCCTAGCACAGATACGCAGTATTTT. Amino acids: CASSLGPSGPSTDTQYF.

The chain combines TRBV6-1 with TRBJ2-7; D remains unclear. Deletions cut 4 bases from V and 3 bases from J, with 10 bases between. This CDR3 contains 13 residues. Germline V lookup: CDR1 MNHNS, CDR2 SASEGT. CDR3 sequence: CASSGQRNYEQYF. DNA for the CDR3: TGTGCCAGCAGTGGGCAGCGAAACTACGAGCAGTACTTC.

This sequence joins TRBV23-1 and TRBJ2-5, with 7 bases identical to TRBD1. TRBV23-1 is designated an ORF whose function remains uncertain. The trim removed 6 bases at V and 7 bases at J, leaving 2 bases unmatched. The CDR3 covers 11 residues. In DNA, the CDR3 is TGCGCCAGCAGACAGGGGCCGACCCAGTACTTC. Protein: CASRQGPTQYF.

This chain uses TRBV5-1 with TRBJ1-1, with D perhaps TRBD1 (5 bases). V dropped 1 base and J dropped 0 bases, with 13 bases sitting between them. The CDR3 has 16 residues. Germline V gives CDR1 SGHRS, CDR2 YFSETQ. CDR3 nucleotide sequence: TGCGCCAGCAGCTTGACAGCAGGGAGGTTGAACACTGAAGCTTTCTTT. Residues: CASSLTAGRLNTEAFF.

This clone was counted a single time. This chain joins TRBV9 and TRBJ2-7; 9 positions agree with TRBD1. CDR1 and CDR2 from the germline V gene are SGDLS and YYNGEE. The trim removed 7 bases at V and 4 bases at J, leaving 6 bases unmatched. The CDR3 extends over 13 amino acids. The CDR3 DNA is TGTGCCAGCGCGACAGGGACAGGGTACGAGCAGTACTTC. Translation gives CASATGTGYEQYF.

The rearrangement links TRBV5-4 to TRBJ2-1; no clear D gene. The CDR3 is made up of 15 amino acids. Trimming cost V 4 bases and J 0 bases, with 11 bases left between them. The germline V gene has CDR1 SGHNT and CDR2 YYREEE (reference sequence). Here the CDR3 DNA reads TGTGCCAGCAGCCTGGAGTACAGCTCCTACAATGAGCAGTTCTTC. Amino acids: CASSLEYSSYNEQFF.

As DNA, the CDR3 is TGTGCCAGCTCACCTCTGAGGAATCCCTCCTACGAGCAGTACTTC. Its translation: CASSPLRNPSYEQYF. The V and J genes are TRBV18 and TRBJ2-7; D call uncertain. Germline V gene sequence: CDR1 KGHSH, CDR2 LQKENI. V lost 3 bases, J lost 0 bases, and 12 bases lay in between. This CDR3 spans 15 amino acids.

The V call is TRBV19, the J call TRBJ2-2; D unresolved. Germline CDR1 reads LNHDA; CDR2 reads SQIVND (reference sequence). This CDR3 is built from 12 residues. V dropped 2 bases and J dropped 6 bases, with 4 bases sitting between them. The CDR3 nucleotides are TGTGCCAGTAGTATACGTCCCGGGGAGCTGTTTTTT. This translates into CASSIRPGELFF.

The gene calls are TRBV27 and TRBJ2-7, with D possibly being TRBD1 (6 bases). Germline CDR1 and CDR2: MNHEY and SMNVEV (reference sequence). V was cut by 4 bases and J by 3 bases, with 13 bases left in between. The CDR3 is 14 amino acids. The CDR3 loop reads CASSYSRDNYEQYF. DNA of the CDR3: TGTGCCAGCAGTTACTCCCGGGACAACTACGAGCAGTACTTC.

The genes are TRBV9 and TRBJ2-1, with TRBD2 identical over 10 bases. Germline V lookup: CDR1 SGDLS, CDR2 YYNGEE. The junction had 4 bases not matched to a gene; V was cut back by 0 bases and J by 4 bases. There are 16 residues in the CDR3. CDR3 DNA: TGTGCCAGCAGCGTAGCGGGTAGCGGGGGGTACAATGAGCAGTTCTTC. This translates into CASSVAGSGGYNEQFF.

The chain couples TRBV29-1 to TRBJ1-4; TRBD1 might be the D (6 bases). Germline loops: CDR1 SQVTM, CDR2 ANQGSEA. V lost 7 bases, J lost 0 bases, and 12 bases lay in between. The CDR3 is 14 amino acids. CDR3: CSAEDRATNEKLFF. DNA of the CDR3: TGCAGCGCAGAGGACAGAGCAACTAATGAAAAACTGTTTTTT. Variable domain in full (rest from reference TRBV29-1 and TRBJ1-4): SAVISQKPSRDICQRGTSLTIQCQVDSQVTMMFWYRQQPGQSLTLIATANQGSEATYESGFVIDKFPISRPNLTFSTLTVSNMSPEDSSIYLCSAEDRATNEKLFFGSGTQLSVL.

The J gene is TRBJ2-7, the V gene TRBV7-9; 10 nucleotides agree with TRBD2. The CDR3 sequence is 15 residues long. CDR1 is SEHNR, CDR2 FQNEAQ, per germline (reference sequence). V gave up 4 bases and J gave up 2 bases; unmatched junction bases: 5. The CDR3 region is CASSSTSGYTYEQYF. CDR3 DNA sequence: TGTGCCAGCAGCTCGACTAGCGGGTATACCTACGAGCAGTACTTC.

J is TRBJ2-2 and V is TRBV9, with D perhaps matching TRBD1 (6 bases). V lost 4 bases and J lost 6, with 19 bases in between. The CDR3 totals 16 residues. Germline-derived CDR1 and CDR2 are SGDLS and YYNGEE. The CDR3 region has the DNA TGTGCCAGCAGCAATAGGTTACTAAGGACAGCCGGGGAGCTGTTTTTT. Translating it yields CASSNRLLRTAGELFF.

The V gene is TRBV7-6, the J gene TRBJ2-2, with a weak D call TRBD1 (5 bases). There are 13 residues in the CDR3. Between the trimmed V and J ends, which lost 3 bases and 4 bases, there was a span of 6 bases. Looked up from germline, CDR1 is SGHVS and CDR2 is FNYEAQ. Here the CDR3 DNA reads TGTGCCAGCAGCTTTAGGGGCACCGGGGAGCTGTTTTTT. Translated, it gives CASSFRGTGELFF.

This clone was found a few times. The rearrangement uses TRBV6-6 and TRBJ1-4; D unclear. The CDR3 has 12 residues. Trimming removed 7 bases from V and 8 bases from J, with 11 bases in between. CDR1 MNHNY and CDR2 SVGAGI come from the germline V gene (reference sequence). The CDR3 DNA follows: TGTGCCAGCACCTCACCCGGGGAAAAACTGTTTTTT. The encoded protein is CASTSPGEKLFF.

This clone was counted between two and nine times. The rearrangement joins TRBV4-3 to TRBJ2-3; 7 bases are a match to TRBD2. The CDR3 has 16 residues. Germline CDR1 is LGHNA and CDR2 is YSLEER. V lost 2 bases and J lost 1; bases outside the gene matches: 6. In nucleotides, the CDR3 is TGCGCCAGCAGCCAACCTTTAGCGGGCGGCACAGATACGCAGTATTTT. Encoded protein: CASSQPLAGGTDTQYF.

This sequence joins TRBV9 and TRBJ2-7; weak D call: TRBD1 (6 bases). Trimming shortened V by 4 bases and J by 2 bases, and 16 bases separated the two germline ends. CDR1 is SGDLS and CDR2 is YYNGEE in the germline V gene. The CDR3 consists of 15 residues. The CDR3 here is CASSPAPGAAYEQYF. CDR3 bases: TGTGCCAGCAGCCCCGCCCCAGGGGCAGCCTACGAGCAGTACTTC. Complete variable domain (other parts from reference TRBV9 and TRBJ2-7): DSGVTQTPKHLITATGQRVTLRCSPRSGDLSVYWYQQSLDQGLQFLIQYYNGEERAKGNILERFSAQQFPDLHSELNLSSLELGDSALYFCASSPAPGAAYEQYFGPGTRLTVT.

This chain connects TRBV30 to TRBJ2-3; 11 bases line up with TRBD1. Trimming cost V 5 bases and J 0 bases; bases outside gene matches: 1. Germline CDR1 reads GTSNPN; CDR2 reads SVGIG (reference sequence). The CDR3 is 14 amino acids. The CDR3 DNA sequence: TGTGCCTGGGGACAGGGGGCCAGCACAGATACGCAGTATTTT. This encodes CAWGQGASTDTQYF.

The J gene is TRBJ1-4, the V gene TRBV4-1; D is possibly TRBD1 (6 bases). The CDR3 is 16 residues long. With 6 bases removed from V and 7 bases from J, the gap between germline ends came to 21 bases. Germline V CDR1 and CDR2: MGHRA, YSYEKL. The CDR3 loop reads CASRTPARGGSEKLFF. The CDR3 DNA sequence: TGCGCCAGCAGAACTCCCGCCAGGGGTGGGAGTGAAAAACTGTTTTTT.

This CDR3 reads CASSLTSGSSYEQYF. CDR3 DNA: TGTGCCAGCTCACTTACTAGCGGGAGCTCCTACGAGCAGTACTTC. This chain links TRBV18 with TRBJ2-5, with TRBD2 matching 11 bases. The J call may be in error: the DNA end matches TRBJ2-7 better. The V gene's germline CDR1 is KGHSH and CDR2 LQKENI. The CDR3 has 15 residues.